The next 24 T cell receptor beta chains were all read from a single sample in a study of Ad26.COV2.S vaccination and SARS-CoV-2 variants. Clones were read by immunoSEQ multiplex PCR, and TCRdb kept only the in-frame ones, dropping some. The table shows about 320,000 clones, with 85% occurring only once. Described treatment: 15 to 20 received Ad26.COV2.S at low or high dose, single or two shots; about 5 received placebo; per-sample allocation not given. The investigators took samples on day 63 after the first vaccine or placebo injection. Here the sequenced sample was peripheral blood, taken in a trial of Ad26.COV2.S vaccine versus placebo. The source of these receptors is a person aged 18-60 years who received the Ad26.COV2.S COVID-19 vaccine or a placebo.

As regards this clone: Other DNA sequences within the sample encode an identical CDR3. The chain links TRBV5-8 to TRBJ2-7; the D gene is possibly TRBD2 (5 bases). The length of the CDR3 is 13 residues. Germline V lookup: CDR1 SGHTS, CDR2 YDEGEE. The V and J ends lost 0 bases and 3 bases respectively, with 7 bases between them. The CDR3 bases are TGTGCCAGCAGCTTGGGCCGGGACTACGAGCAGTACTTC. Translated: CASSLGRDYEQYF.

This chain connects TRBV11-2 to TRBJ2-7; D might be TRBD1 (6 bases). With 5 bases removed from V and 3 bases from J, the gap between germline ends came to 14 bases. Germline values: CDR1 SGHAT, CDR2 FQNNGV. The CDR3 has 14 amino acids. The DNA for the CDR3 is TGTGCCAGCAGCCTTAGGGCAGGGGACTACGAGCAGTACTTC. Its translation is CASSLRAGDYEQYF.

V gene TRBV11-2 combines with J gene TRBJ1-1, with unresolved D. CDR3 length equals 12 residues. Deletions cut 5 bases from V and 10 bases from J, with 14 bases between. CDR1 is SGHAT, CDR2 FQNNGV, per germline. CDR3 sequence (DNA): TGTGCCAGCAGCAACTGGGTCCGCGTAGCTTTCTTT. Encoded protein: CASSNWVRVAFF.

The chain couples TRBV18 to TRBJ1-2, with TRBD1 identical over 9 bases. The germline gives CDR1 KGHSH, CDR2 LQKENI. The CDR3 totals 14 residues. Losses at the gene ends were 6 bases for V and 6 bases for J; bases not matched to a gene: 8. The CDR3 loop reads CASSMTGGNDGYTF. In DNA form, the CDR3 reads TGTGCCAGCTCTATGACAGGGGGTAATGATGGCTACACCTTC.

The chain couples TRBV7-9 to TRBJ2-7; D remains ambiguous. The V and J ends lost 5 bases and 0 bases respectively, with 14 bases between them. In germline, CDR1 is SEHNR, CDR2 FQNEAQ (reference sequence). This CDR3 has 15 residues. In DNA, the CDR3 is TGTGCCAGCAGCGACGGACCGTCGAGCTCCTACGAGCAGTACTTC. Amino acid sequence: CASSDGPSSSYEQYF.

The rearrangement joins TRBV18 to TRBJ2-7; 7 bases match TRBD1. V lost 6 bases, J lost 2 bases, and 10 bases stayed unmatched. In germline, CDR1 is KGHSH, CDR2 LQKENI. The CDR3 sequence is 15 residues long. The CDR3, as DNA: TGTGCCAGCTCGCCTTCCGGGACAGCAACCTACGAGCAGTACTTC. Translating it yields CASSPSGTATYEQYF.

The chain recombines TRBV5-1 with TRBJ1-3, with no clear D. Germline values: CDR1 SGHRS, CDR2 YFSETQ. The CDR3 length is 13 residues. The ends were cut back, 0 bases at V and 3 bases at J, with 4 bases in the middle. CDR3 nucleotides: TGCGCCAGCAGCTTGGAGGGTGGAAACACCATATATTTT. Encoded protein: CASSLEGGNTIYF.

To note about this clone: The sample has other DNA sequences that encode this CDR3 too. This rearrangement joins TRBV12-3 or TRBV12-4 to TRBJ1-2; D gene ambiguous. V was clipped by 8 bases and J by 2 bases, with 6 bases between them. The CDR3 length is 11 residues. The CDR3 region is CASRGNYGYTF. The CDR3 bases are TGTGCCAGCCGCGGGAACTATGGCTACACCTTC.

Details on this clone: The same CDR3 arises from other DNA sequences in this sample as well. The chain is built from TRBV5-1 and TRBJ1-1; unclear D gene. V was pared by 1 base and J by 1 base, with 5 bases between. The CDR3 runs 13 residues. CDR1 and CDR2 (germline): SGHRS, YFSETQ. The CDR3 loop is CASSLPGNTEAFF. The CDR3, as DNA: TGCGCCAGCAGCTTGCCAGGGAACACTGAAGCTTTCTTT.

The chain employs TRBV6-5 and TRBJ2-2; D may be TRBD1 or TRBD2 (5 bases each). Trimming left V 6 bases short and J 3 bases short, with 11 bases between. The CDR3 is 14 residues long. The germline V gene has CDR1 MNHEY and CDR2 SVGAGI. The chain's CDR3 is CASSRDPYTGELFF. CDR3 DNA sequence: TGTGCCAGCAGCCGGGACCCATACACCGGGGAGCTGTTTTTT.

The rearrangement links TRBV4-2 to TRBJ2-7; TRBD2 matches 8 bases. V was clipped by 1 base and J by 3 bases; unmatched bases: 8. Germline-derived CDR1 and CDR2 are LGHNA and YNFKEQ. CDR3 length: 16 amino acids. CDR3 sequence reads: CASSQVSSGGLYEQYF. CDR3 DNA sequence: TGTGCCAGCAGCCAAGTCTCGAGCGGGGGCCTCTACGAGCAGTACTTC.

The chain has TRBV5-6 and TRBJ2-1, with 12 bases fitting TRBD2. The V segment lost 2 bases and the J segment 7 bases; nucleotides outside the gene matches: 7. Germline CDR1 and CDR2: SGHDT and YYEEEE. This CDR3 has 16 amino acids. CDR3 region: CASSFSSGGARNEQFF. CDR3 nucleotide sequence: TGTGCCAGCAGCTTCTCTAGCGGGGGGGCAAGGAATGAGCAGTTCTTC.

V usage is TRBV19 and J usage is TRBJ1-4, with 8 bases identical to TRBD1. CDR3 length: 15 residues. Germline CDR1 and CDR2: LNHDA and SQIVND (reference sequence). The J segment lost 2 bases and the V segment lost 6 bases, leaving 5 bases of the junction unmatched. The CDR3 here is CASRSAGGTNEKLFF. CDR3 coding DNA: TGTGCCAGTAGAAGCGCAGGGGGCACTAATGAAAAACTGTTTTTT.

V gene TRBV19 combines with J gene TRBJ1-1; 7 bases are shared with TRBD1. Trimming removed 5 bases from V and 4 bases from J; junction bases left unmatched: 7. In germline, CDR1 is LNHDA, CDR2 SQIVND (reference sequence). CDR3 length: 14 residues. The CDR3 DNA follows: TGTGCCAGTAGTTCACAGGGGAAGAGCACTGAAGCTTTCTTT. Protein: CASSSQGKSTEAFF.

The CDR3 DNA reads TGTGCCAGCAGTTTACGGACCATCGGTGGCTATGGCTACACCTTC. This gives the protein CASSLRTIGGYGYTF. The V call is TRBV28, the J call TRBJ1-2; D unresolved. This CDR3 contains 15 residues. Trimming stripped 2 bases from V and 4 bases from J, with 14 bases between. Germline CDR1 MDHEN, CDR2 SYDVKM.

This clone was observed a handful of times. V gene TRBV19 combines with J gene TRBJ1-2; D gene uncertain. In germline, CDR1 is LNHDA, CDR2 SQIVND (reference sequence). This CDR3 region has 16 residues. Between the trimmed V and J ends, which lost 3 bases and 4 bases, there was a span of 18 bases. The CDR3 nucleotides are TGTGCCAGTAGTATCTCCCCGGGGTCAACGTTCTATGGCTACACCTTC. It encodes CASSISPGSTFYGYTF.

This chain connects TRBV3-1 (or the pseudogene TRBV3-2) to TRBJ2-1, with D maybe TRBD1 (5 bases). Between the trimmed V and J ends, which lost 2 bases and 7 bases, there was a span of 9 bases. Germline CDR1 LGHDT, CDR2 YNNKEL (reference sequence). This CDR3 has 13 amino acids. In DNA form, the CDR3 reads TGTGCCAGCAGCCAAACCAGGGTGAATGAGCAGTTCTTC. Amino acid sequence: CASSQTRVNEQFF.

On this clone: A much larger clonotype is one base distant, so this may be a read error. Other DNA sequences in this sample translate to the same CDR3. The chain has TRBV5-1 and TRBJ2-1; 9 bases align to TRBD2. The CDR3 covers 15 residues. With 1 base clipped from V and 4 bases from J, the junction kept 3 bases outside the gene matches. CDR1 and CDR2 (germline): SGHRS, YFSETQ. The CDR3 loop is CASSLNSGGYNEQFF. The CDR3 coding sequence is TGCGCCAGCAGCTTGAATAGCGGGGGTTACAATGAGCAGTTCTTC.

This clone was seen a single time. The chain couples TRBV27 to TRBJ2-5, with TRBD2 as a possible D gene (5 bases). Germline values: CDR1 MNHEY, CDR2 SMNVEV (reference sequence). CDR3 length: 14 amino acids. Trimming left V 3 bases short and J 4 bases short, with 12 bases between. The CDR3: CASSFRGNGETQYF. DNA for the CDR3: TGTGCCAGCAGTTTTCGAGGGAACGGAGAGACCCAGTACTTC.

This clone was recorded only once. The V and J genes are TRBV6-5 and TRBJ2-5; weak D call: TRBD1 (6 bases). This CDR3 region has 13 residues. Germline lookup yields CDR1 MNHEY and CDR2 SVGAGI. V lost 6 bases to trimming and J lost 5 bases, with 13 bases between them. Here the CDR3 reads CASSRGGLETQYF. CDR3 DNA sequence: TGTGCCAGCAGCAGGGGCGGGTTGGAGACCCAGTACTTC.

V and J are TRBV19 and TRBJ2-7; 9 bases align to TRBD2. V trimming: 5 bases; J trimming: 4 bases; junction bases outside the gene matches: 9. This CDR3 has 15 residues. Germline CDR1 is LNHDA and CDR2 is SQIVND (reference sequence). The CDR3 sequence is CASSPLRGGKYEQYF. The CDR3 bases are TGTGCCAGTAGTCCTCTGCGGGGGGGAAAGTACGAGCAGTACTTC.

The chain recombines TRBV2 with TRBJ1-5, with D possibly matching TRBD1 (5 bases). The CDR3 has 16 amino acids. CDR1 SNHLY and CDR2 FYNNEI come from the germline V gene. Trimming left V 8 bases short and J 1 base short, with 18 bases between. The CDR3 reads CASGSTEWLSNQPQHF. The CDR3 DNA reads TGTGCCAGCGGATCGACAGAGTGGCTAAGCAATCAGCCCCAGCATTTT.

The chain links TRBV6-1 to TRBJ1-5, with D uncertain. Germline V CDR1 and CDR2: MNHNS, SASEGT. CDR3 size: 14 residues. V lost 1 base to trimming and J lost 3 bases, with 7 bases between them. This chain's CDR3 is CASSEGTDNQPQHF. In DNA, the CDR3 is TGTGCCAGCAGTGAAGGAACGGACAATCAGCCCCAGCATTTT.

The chain has TRBV2 and TRBJ2-5; TRBD1 matches at 8 bases. Looked up from germline, CDR1 is SNHLY and CDR2 is FYNNEI. The V gene end was trimmed by 8 bases and the J gene end by 5 bases; junction bases not matched to a gene: 10. The CDR3 sequence is 14 residues long. The CDR3 bases are TGTGCCAGCGTTAGAGCGACAGGGGTCGAGACCCAGTACTTC. As protein: CASVRATGVETQYF.